The rows below give T cell receptor beta chains drawn from one sample of a study of blood T cell repertoires in COVID-19. Produced via immunoSEQ multiplex PCR; TCRdb's table is partial and in-frame only. The top ten hold over 15% of the sample, which has approximately 200,000 clones, about 83% seen once. The specimen sequenced was peripheral blood. The origin of the receptors is a person aged 70 to 85 with COVID-19, enrolled during active disease. The CDR3 runs from the conserved cysteine through the conserved F or W. The D gene is left open where the match is weak. Clone size is not always given. Where it is, it says once, few, many or a class for expanded clones.

v_call	j_call	cdr3_length	d_call	clone_size	cdr3_nt	cdr3_aa
TRBV14	TRBJ2-7	13	TRBD1	.	TGTGCCAGCAGGAGGACAGGGCCCTACGAGCAGTACTTC	CASRRTGPYEQYF
TRBV6-2/TRBV6-3	TRBJ1-2	16	.	.	TGTGCCAGCAGTTACGGCCTAGGACAGCTTAACTATGGCTACACCTTC	CASSYGLGQLNYGYTF
TRBV19	TRBJ2-7	14	TRBD1	.	TGTGCCAGTAGTTCCCAGACAGGGGCCTACGAGCAGTACTTC	CASSSQTGAYEQYF
TRBV5-6	TRBJ2-7	15	TRBD1	few	TGTGCCAGCAGCGGACTCGGGACAGGGGCTAGCGAGCAGTACTTC	CASSGLGTGASEQYF
TRBV2	TRBJ2-7	15	TRBD2	.	TGTGCCAGCAGCGCACAGGCTAGCGGGAACTACGAGCAGTACTTC	CASSAQASGNYEQYF
TRBV7-3	TRBJ1-1	13	.	.	TGTGCCAGCAGCCCCACAGGGCGTGCTGAAGCTTTCTTT	CASSPTGRAEAFF
TRBV5-4	TRBJ2-7	15	TRBD1	.	TGTGCCAGCAGCTGGGGACAGGGGGCGCTTAGCGAGCAGTACTTC	CASSWGQGALSEQYF
TRBV28	TRBJ1-2	11	.	.	TGTGCCAGCAGTTCCCAGTCTTTCTACACCTTC	CASSSQSFYTF
TRBV12-3/TRBV12-4	TRBJ1-2	13	.	.	TGTGCCAGCAGTTCGGGGGGGGGCTATGGCTACACCTTC	CASSSGGGYGYTF
TRBV7-3	TRBJ1-5	15	TRBD1	once	TGTGCCAGCAGCTTACGGCAGGGGGTAAGTCAGCCCCAGCATTTT	CASSLRQGVSQPQHF
TRBV18	TRBJ1-4	14	.	.	TGTGCCAGCTCACCCCGGGTATTTGGTGAAAAACTGTTTTTT	CASSPRVFGEKLFF
TRBV28	TRBJ1-2	17	TRBD1	.	TGTGCCAGCAGCCTAGATGACCCGGGACAGGGTACTTATGGCTACACCTTC	CASSLDDPGQGTYGYTF
TRBV19	TRBJ2-1	16	TRBD2	.	TGTGCCAGTAGTACGATACTAGCGGGATCCTACAATGAGCAGTTCTTC	CASSTILAGSYNEQFF
TRBV6-5	TRBJ1-1	13	.	.	TGTGCCAGCAGGTGGGAGCGGAACACTGAAGCTTTCTTT	CASRWERNTEAFF
TRBV20-1	TRBJ1-5	12	.	once	TGCAGTGCTAGTTATAGCAATCAGCCCCAGCATTTT	CSASYSNQPQHF
TRBV5-6	TRBJ2-7	14	TRBD1	.	TGTGCCAGCAGCTTACGACAGGGCTACTACGAGCAGTACTTC	CASSLRQGYYEQYF
TRBV28	TRBJ1-5	13	.	once	TGTGCCAGCGGGAGAACAGGGTCTCAGCCCCAGCATTTT	CASGRTGSQPQHF
TRBV7-9	TRBJ1-2	16	.	.	TGTGCCAGCAGTCCAGCAGGCGCAGAACAATTCTATGGCTACACCTTC	CASSPAGAEQFYGYTF
TRBV7-2	TRBJ2-2	17	TRBD2	once	TGTGCCAGCAGCGCGCCCCGACTAGCAGTGAGCACCGGGGAGCTGTTTTTT	CASSAPRLAVSTGELFF
TRBV11-2	TRBJ2-5	14	.	.	TGTGCCAGCAGCTTAGGCGGTGGTTGGGAGACCCAGTACTTC	CASSLGGGWETQYF
TRBV9	TRBJ2-5	13	TRBD1	.	TGTGCCAGCAGCGGGGGACAGCAAGAGACCCAGTACTTC	CASSGGQQETQYF
TRBV3-1/TRBV3-2	TRBJ2-7	16	.	.	TGTGCCAGCGGCCGGGCTCTAGGACTACCGCCCTACGAGCAGTACTTC	CASGRALGLPPYEQYF
TRBV18	TRBJ1-5	14	TRBD1	.	TGTGCCAGCTCAGGGGGACAGAGCAATCAGCCCCAGCATTTT	CASSGGQSNQPQHF
TRBV6-5	TRBJ2-1	14	TRBD2	.	TGTGCCAGCAGCACCGGACTAGCGGTGAATGAGCAGTTCTTC	CASSTGLAVNEQFF
TRBV30	TRBJ2-6	13	.	few	TGTGCCTGGACCAGCTCTGGGGCCAACGTCCTGACTTTC	CAWTSSGANVLTF
TRBV2	TRBJ2-3	15	.	.	TGTGCCAGCAGTGTCGGGAGCCTCCCCACAGATACGCAGTATTTT	CASSVGSLPTDTQYF
TRBV28	TRBJ1-5	15	.	few	TGTGCCAGCAGTTTACCAGGGATCGGCAATCAGCCCCAGCATTTT	CASSLPGIGNQPQHF
TRBV11-2	TRBJ2-7	12	.	.	TGTGCCAGCAGCTTAGATCTCTGGAGACGTCACTTC	CASSLDLWRRHF
TRBV7-2	TRBJ2-1	15	.	.	TGTGCCAGCAGCCCAGTAGCGGAAACCTACAATGAGCAGTTCTTC	CASSPVAETYNEQFF
TRBV11-3	TRBJ2-1	13	.	.	TGTGCCAGCAGCTTAGCGAGGGGAGGTGAGCAGTTCTTC	CASSLARGGEQFF
TRBV3-1/TRBV3-2	TRBJ2-1	18	TRBD2	.	TGTGCCAGCAGCCATCCCCTAGATAGGACTAGCGAAGAGGACGAGCAGTTCTTC	CASSHPLDRTSEEDEQFF
TRBV28	TRBJ1-5	11	.	few	TGTGCCAGCAGACGGGAGGAGCCCCAGCATTTT	CASRREEPQHF
TRBV19	TRBJ1-5	15	.	.	TGTGCCAGTAGCAAAATAACAGGATCCAATCAGCCCCAGCATTTT	CASSKITGSNQPQHF
TRBV7-2	TRBJ1-3	17	TRBD1	.	TGTGCCAGCAGCCCACAGGGGACCTCCTATTCTGGAAACACCATATATTTT	CASSPQGTSYSGNTIYF
TRBV5-1	TRBJ2-7	14	.	.	TGCGCCAGCAGCTTGGGTGGGGGCGACGACGAGCAGTACTTC	CASSLGGGDDEQYF
TRBV7-2	TRBJ2-5	15	TRBD1	few	TGTGCCAGCAGACCCACAGGGGGCCGACAAGAGACCCAGTACTTC	CASRPTGGRQETQYF
TRBV6-2/TRBV6-3	TRBJ1-6	15	TRBD1	.	TGTGCCAGCAGTTACCTCGGCAGGGGGAATTCACCCCTCCACTTT	CASSYLGRGNSPLHF
TRBV6-2/TRBV6-3	TRBJ2-3	17	TRBD1	.	TGTGCCAGCGGCCTACTGGGGACAGGGGGCTCAGGGAGTACGCAGTATTTT	CASGLLGTGGSGSTQYF
TRBV5-6	TRBJ1-5	14	.	.	TGTGCCAGCAGCGTTGACGGGGTCAATCAGCCCCAGCATTTT	CASSVDGVNQPQHF
TRBV7-9	TRBJ2-1	17	TRBD2	.	TGTGCCAGCAGCCTCCGCGAAGGAGCGGGATTGAACAATGAGCAGTTCTTC	CASSLREGAGLNNEQFF
TRBV6-5	TRBJ1-4	15	.	once	TGTGCCAGCAGACTGCGACAGGCAACTAATGAAAAACTGTTTTTT	CASRLRQATNEKLFF
TRBV4-1	TRBJ1-3	16	.	.	TGCGCCAGCAGCCAATCCCTAGGAGGGTCGGTGAACACCATATATTTT	CASSQSLGGSVNTIYF
TRBV4-2	TRBJ2-2	16	TRBD2	.	TGTGCCAGCAGCCAAGGGACGGGAGGAAGCACCGGGGAGCTGTTTTTT	CASSQGTGGSTGELFF
TRBV7-3	TRBJ2-5	21	TRBD2	.	TGTGCCAGCAGCGCTAAAGGTCCAAGCGGGAGGGCCTCGTTTTACCAAGAGACCCAGTACTTC	CASSAKGPSGRASFYQETQYF
TRBV6-2/TRBV6-3	TRBJ2-7	16	TRBD2	.	TGTGCCAGCAGTTTTGGGACTAGCGGGAGTCAATACGAGCAGTACTTC	CASSFGTSGSQYEQYF
TRBV19	TRBJ1-5	17	.	.	TGTGCCAGTAGTATTTTTACAAATTACTATAGCAATCAGCCCCAGCATTTT	CASSIFTNYYSNQPQHF
TRBV7-2	TRBJ2-7	15	.	.	TGTGCCAGCAGCGGGGACTCAACATTCTCCTACGAGCAGTACTTC	CASSGDSTFSYEQYF
TRBV10-3	TRBJ2-5	16	TRBD2	.	TGTGCCATCAGTGAGTCTGTGACTAGCGGCGTGGGGACCCAGTACTTC	CAISESVTSGVGTQYF
TRBV27	TRBJ1-5	12	.	.	TGTGCCAGCAGAGGGCGGGTCGGGCCCCAGCATTTT	CASRGRVGPQHF
TRBV2	TRBJ1-2	14	.	.	TGTGCCAGCAGCAAAACGGGCAGGGAAAATGGCTACACCTTC	CASSKTGRENGYTF
TRBV5-4	TRBJ2-6	14	.	once	TGTGCCAGCAGCCTTCGCTCTGGGGCCAACGTCCTGACTTTC	CASSLRSGANVLTF
TRBV9	TRBJ2-1	15	TRBD2	.	TGTGCCAGCAGCCCGCGGGAGGCTGCCTACAATGAGCAGTTCTTC	CASSPREAAYNEQFF
TRBV18	TRBJ1-1	14	.	.	TGTGCCAGCTCACCACTGGGAGGGAACACTGAAGCTTTCTTT	CASSPLGGNTEAFF
TRBV5-5	TRBJ1-3	14	TRBD1	.	TGTGCCAGCAGCTACGGACAGGCCGGAAACACCATATATTTT	CASSYGQAGNTIYF
TRBV7-2	TRBJ1-4	15	TRBD1	.	TGTGCCAGCAGCTTACAGGGGGCATATAATGAAAAACTGTTTTTT	CASSLQGAYNEKLFF
TRBV7-3	TRBJ2-7	15	TRBD1	.	TGTGCCAGCAGCTTGACATCGGGACAGGGATACGAGCAGTACTTC	CASSLTSGQGYEQYF
TRBV18	TRBJ1-1	15	.	.	TGTGCCAGCTCCCTCAGCGGGGACCTCTCCACTGAAGCTTTCTTT	CASSLSGDLSTEAFF